This entry lists 3 T cell receptor beta chains sequenced from one sample in a study of liver allograft versus peripheral blood T cells. Study overall: Peripheral blood of the recipients supplied T cell receptor repertoires that were compared with those in transplanted livers.

MiXCR, run by TCRdb on the reads, gives a single entry per CDR3 protein. The table shows 6,000 to 9,500 distinct CDR3 sequences, with approximately 19% occurring only once. The source is a human patient who had a liver transplant. The graft donor may have contributed some T cells.

This clonotype is deemed medium-sized (0.01 to 0.1%). This chain links TRBV18 with TRBJ1-1; D may be TRBD1 (5 bases). Germline V CDR1 and CDR2: KGHSH, LQKENI. V lost 3 bases and J 0 bases, leaving 5 bases between the germline ends. The CDR3 spans 13 residues. CDR3 nucleotide sequence: TGTGCCAGCTCACCGGGACTGAACACTGAAGCTTTCTTT. This sequence encodes CASSPGLNTEAFF.

This clonotype qualifies as medium-sized. CDR3: CASSKASSGNTIYF. As DNA, the CDR3 is TGTGCCAGTAGTAAAGCTAGCTCTGGAAACACCATATATTTT. The chain joins TRBV19 to TRBJ1-3; D is ambiguous. The V end was cut by 4 bases, the J end by 0 bases, with 7 bases between. This CDR3 is 14 amino acids long. CDR1 and CDR2 (germline): LNHDA, SQIVND (reference sequence).

This chain joins TRBV6-1 and TRBJ1-3; the D gene is possibly TRBD1 (5 bases). The CDR3 is 14 amino acids. V lost 4 bases and J 2 bases, leaving 9 bases between the germline ends. The germline V gene has CDR1 MNHNS and CDR2 SASEGT. This CDR3 reads CASSAGTTGNTIYF. DNA for the CDR3: TGTGCCAGCAGTGCCGGGACGACTGGAAACACCATATATTTT.